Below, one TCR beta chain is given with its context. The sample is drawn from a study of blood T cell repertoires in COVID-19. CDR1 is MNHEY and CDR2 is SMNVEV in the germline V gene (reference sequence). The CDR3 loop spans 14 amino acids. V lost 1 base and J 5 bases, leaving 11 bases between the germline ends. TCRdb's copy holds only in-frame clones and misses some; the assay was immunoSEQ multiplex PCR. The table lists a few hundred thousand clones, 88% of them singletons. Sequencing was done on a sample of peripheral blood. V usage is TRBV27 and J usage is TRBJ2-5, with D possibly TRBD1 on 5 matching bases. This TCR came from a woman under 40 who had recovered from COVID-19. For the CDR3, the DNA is TGTGCCAGCAGTTTATTAGGGGATGTGGAGACCCAGTACTTC. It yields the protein CASSLLGDVETQYF.